What follows are 26 T cell receptor beta chains derived from one specimen sequenced in a study of blood T cell repertoires in COVID-19. The method was immunoSEQ multiplex PCR; TCRdb's version includes in-frame clones alone and lacks a portion of them. The sample carries some 240,000 clones, approximately 90% recorded once. The sample was peripheral blood. These receptors all come from a man aged 55 to 70 with COVID-19, enrolled during active disease.

This chain uses TRBV24-1 with TRBJ2-2; D call uncertain. This CDR3 has 13 amino acids. CDR1 and CDR2 from the germline V gene are KGHDR and SFDVKD. V lost 2 bases and J 3 bases, leaving 3 bases between the germline ends. Here the CDR3 reads CATSDSDTGELFF. CDR3 DNA sequence: TGTGCCACCAGTGATTCGGACACCGGGGAGCTGTTTTTT.

The chain joins TRBV20-1 to TRBJ1-3; the D is unclear. This CDR3 has 13 amino acids. Germline CDR1 and CDR2: DFQATT and SNEGSKA (reference sequence). The V gene lost 3 bases and the J gene lost 2 bases, with 8 bases spanning the gap. The DNA for the CDR3 is TGCAGTGCTAGTGGTACAGCTGGAAACACCATATATTTT. Its protein product is CSASGTAGNTIYF.

V usage is TRBV5-1 and J usage is TRBJ1-6, with 8 positions matching TRBD1. Germline values: CDR1 SGHRS, CDR2 YFSETQ. V lost 6 bases to trimming and J lost 5 bases; unmatched junction nucleotides: 7. The CDR3 is 15 residues long. CDR3 sequence reads: CASNSGGHDNSPLHF. The CDR3 nucleotides read TGCGCCAGCAATTCAGGGGGCCACGATAATTCACCCCTCCACTTT.

The chain carries TRBV27 and TRBJ1-5, with 8 bases aligning to TRBD1. The germline gives CDR1 MNHEY, CDR2 SMNVEV (reference sequence). V was clipped by 5 bases and J by 6 bases; unmatched bases: 12. The CDR3 is made up of 16 amino acids. The CDR3 DNA is TGTGCCAGCAGTCCGCAGGGGGCGAGTCGAACTCAGCCCCAGCATTTT. This encodes CASSPQGASRTQPQHF.

This chain links TRBV27 with TRBJ1-5; maybe TRBD1 (5 bases). The V gene's germline CDR1 is MNHEY and CDR2 SMNVEV (reference sequence). The CDR3 totals 21 residues. V lost 1 base to trimming and J lost 0 bases, with 25 bases between them. The CDR3 loop is CASSLFMGRVVPTTSNQPQHF. The CDR3 region has the DNA TGTGCCAGCAGTTTATTTATGGGCAGGGTGGTACCAACGACTAGCAATCAGCCCCAGCATTTT.

The chain employs TRBV10-3 and TRBJ2-1, with a tentative D call TRBD1 (5 bases). With 10 bases removed from V and 7 bases from J, the gap between germline ends came to 20 bases. In germline, CDR1 is ENHRY, CDR2 SYGVKD. The CDR3 has 14 residues. This CDR3 is CATFVGVEGNEQFF. CDR3 nucleotides: TGTGCCACTTTCGTAGGGGTTGAAGGGAATGAGCAGTTCTTC.

The chain has TRBV13 and TRBJ1-1; D is possibly TRBD1 (5 bases). This CDR3 spans 15 amino acids. V was clipped by 5 bases and J by 5 bases, with 18 bases between them. In germline, CDR1 is PRHDT, CDR2 FYEKMQ (reference sequence). CDR3 coding DNA: TGTGCCAGCAGCCCCAAGTACGGGGGGAATACTGAAGCTTTCTTT. It encodes CASSPKYGGNTEAFF.

This chain connects TRBV5-1 to TRBJ2-1, with D uncertain. Germline CDR1 reads SGHRS; CDR2 reads YFSETQ. The CDR3 length is 14 residues. Between the trimmed V and J ends, which lost 4 bases and 3 bases, there was a span of 11 bases. The CDR3 loop reads CASSPGSLYNEQFF. The DNA for the CDR3 is TGCGCCAGCAGCCCCGGGTCCCTCTACAATGAGCAGTTCTTC.

This clone showed up just once. The chain recombines TRBV2 with TRBJ2-1; weak D call: TRBD2 (7 bases). The CDR3 spans 14 residues. Germline V CDR1 and CDR2: SNHLY, FYNNEI. Trimming took 8 bases from V and 0 from J, leaving 11 bases between them. The CDR3 DNA reads as TGTGCCAGCGGGAGGGGGAGCTCCTACAATGAGCAGTTCTTC. It specifies CASGRGSSYNEQFF.

This sequence joins TRBV19 and TRBJ1-1; TRBD1 matches at 8 bases. The CDR3 length is 15 residues. With V trimmed by 4 bases and J by 3 bases, 7 bases remained unmatched. The germline CDR1 and CDR2 sequences are LNHDA and SQIVND (reference sequence). CDR3 nucleotide sequence: TGTGCCAGTAGTAGCGCAGGGGGCTACTACACTGAAGCTTTCTTT. Protein sequence: CASSSAGGYYTEAFF.

V usage is TRBV29-1 and J usage is TRBJ2-7, with TRBD2 matching over 11 bases. Germline loops: CDR1 SQVTM, CDR2 ANQGSEA. After removal of 5 bases from V and 7 bases from J, the junction contained 13 bases not matched to a gene. This CDR3 region has 15 residues. CDR3 DNA sequence: TGCAGCGTTTCACCTCAACTAGCGGGAGCGGTGGAGCAGTACTTC. This codes for CSVSPQLAGAVEQYF.

The chain combines TRBV2 with TRBJ1-2; a possible D gene is TRBD1 (6 bases). Germline values: CDR1 SNHLY, CDR2 FYNNEI. This CDR3 is built from 14 residues. The germline V and J ends were trimmed by 2 bases and 8 bases, with 15 bases remaining between them. CDR3: CASSESEPRGGYTF. As DNA, the CDR3 is TGTGCCAGCAGTGAATCTGAACCGAGGGGGGGCTACACCTTC.

The chain employs TRBV7-2 and TRBJ2-7; TRBD1 might be the D (6 bases). This CDR3 comprises 15 residues. The germline V gene has CDR1 SGHTA and CDR2 FQGNSA. With 3 bases removed from V and 0 bases from J, the gap between germline ends came to 12 bases. The CDR3 sequence: CASSFALQGSYEQYF. The CDR3, as DNA: TGTGCCAGCAGCTTTGCCCTACAGGGCTCCTACGAGCAGTACTTC.

This chain connects TRBV4-2 to TRBJ2-3; 7 nucleotides agree with TRBD2. Germline V gene data show CDR1 as LGHNA and CDR2 as YNFKEQ. This CDR3 has 16 residues. The V and J ends lost 0 bases and 5 bases, in that order; junction bases with no gene match: 8. The CDR3 protein is CASSQDGGRVVDTQYF. The CDR3 DNA is TGTGCCAGCAGCCAAGATGGCGGGAGAGTGGTAGATACGCAGTATTTT.

In nucleotides, the CDR3 is TGTGCCAGCAGCCACGACAGGGGCGAGCAGTACTTC. It codes for CASSHDRGEQYF. V is TRBV4-2 and J is TRBJ2-7; 8 bases align to TRBD1. The CDR3 length is 12 residues. V gave up 3 bases and J gave up 6 bases; unmatched junction bases: 1. Germline V lookup: CDR1 LGHNA, CDR2 YNFKEQ.

The genes are TRBV7-9 and TRBJ1-6, with TRBD1 identical over 9 bases. V lost 1 base and J lost 9; bases outside the gene matches: 4. The CDR3 is made up of 15 amino acids. Per the germline V gene, CDR1 is SEHNR and CDR2 is FQNEAQ (reference sequence). The CDR3 region is CASSLGGQGLSPLHF. As DNA, the CDR3 is TGTGCCAGCAGCTTAGGGGGACAGGGACTTTCACCCCTCCACTTT.

The rearrangement joins TRBV6-6 to TRBJ1-1, with D maybe TRBD1 (6 bases). Germline V gene lookup returns CDR1 MNHNY and CDR2 SVGAGI (reference sequence). This CDR3 region has 14 residues. V lost 5 bases and J lost 1, with 11 bases in between. The CDR3 reads CASSQGHPNTEAFF. The CDR3 DNA follows: TGTGCCAGCAGTCAGGGGCACCCGAACACTGAAGCTTTCTTT.

V usage is TRBV27 and J usage is TRBJ2-7; D is perhaps TRBD2 (6 bases). Germline CDR1 is MNHEY and CDR2 is SMNVEV (reference sequence). The CDR3 sequence is 14 residues long. V was pared by 8 bases and J by 2 bases, with 16 bases between. CDR3 bases: TGTGCCAGCCCCCCCAACGGCGGGACCTACGAGCAGTACTTC. Translating it yields CASPPNGGTYEQYF.

The rearrangement uses TRBV28 and TRBJ1-2; 12 bases align to TRBD1. Germline V lookup: CDR1 MDHEN, CDR2 SYDVKM. V lost 2 bases and J lost 8; bases outside the gene matches: 6. The CDR3 is 15 amino acids. In nucleotides, the CDR3 is TGTGCCAGCAGTTTAGGGGGACAGGGGGCAAAAGGCTACACCTTC. This translates into CASSLGGQGAKGYTF.

The chain combines TRBV5-1 with TRBJ1-6, with D maybe TRBD1 (6 bases). The V end lost 4 bases, the J end lost 5 bases, and 10 bases lay between the germline ends. The CDR3 is made up of 14 amino acids. Germline CDR1 reads SGHRS; CDR2 reads YFSETQ. The CDR3 region is CASSEGVNNSPLHF. The CDR3 coding sequence is TGCGCCAGCAGCGAGGGGGTGAATAATTCACCCCTCCACTTT.

This clone is a singleton in its sample. The gene calls are TRBV5-5 and TRBJ2-7, with 8 bases aligning to TRBD1. After removal of 4 bases from V and 0 bases from J, the junction contained 3 bases not matched to a gene. The CDR3 is made up of 14 amino acids. Germline V gene lookup returns CDR1 SGHKS and CDR2 YYEKEE (reference sequence). The CDR3 coding sequence is TGTGCCAGCAGCCGACAGGGGACCTCCTACGAGCAGTACTTC. This codes for CASSRQGTSYEQYF.

This chain connects TRBV7-9 to TRBJ2-5; TRBD1 agrees at 7 bases. This CDR3 is built from 15 residues. The junction had 7 bases not matched to a gene; V was cut back by 3 bases and J by 3 bases. The germline V gene has CDR1 SEHNR and CDR2 FQNEAQ (reference sequence). The CDR3 protein is CASSFGEGAKETQYF. The CDR3 DNA sequence: TGTGCCAGCAGCTTTGGTGAGGGGGCAAAAGAGACCCAGTACTTC.

The chain combines TRBV19 with TRBJ1-1; TRBD1 might be the D (6 bases). V was clipped by 10 bases and J by 5 bases, with 17 bases between them. The CDR3 totals 13 residues. From germline, CDR1 is LNHDA and CDR2 SQIVND (reference sequence). CDR3 sequence reads: CATAGGGRTEAFF. CDR3 DNA: TGTGCCACCGCCGGTGGGGGCAGAACTGAAGCTTTCTTT.

The V and J genes are TRBV6-6 and TRBJ1-4; 7 bases align to TRBD1. CDR3 length equals 15 residues. Germline V gene lookup returns CDR1 MNHNY and CDR2 SVGAGI (reference sequence). After removal of 7 bases from V and 8 bases from J, the junction contained 13 bases not matched to a gene. Written as DNA, the CDR3 is TGTGCCAGCAACCCCTACACAGGGGTAGGGGAAAAACTGTTTTTT. It encodes CASNPYTGVGEKLFF.

The chain is built from TRBV19 and TRBJ2-2, with D maybe TRBD1 (5 bases). V was cut by 4 bases and J by 6 bases, with 18 bases left in between. The CDR3 contains 16 residues. The germline V gene has CDR1 LNHDA and CDR2 SQIVND (reference sequence). This CDR3 reads CASSKEGALGPGELFF. The CDR3 nucleotides are TGTGCCAGTAGTAAAGAAGGGGCACTCGGGCCCGGGGAGCTGTTTTTT.

The V and J genes are TRBV7-2 and TRBJ1-2; TRBD1 matches at 7 bases. The length of the CDR3 is 13 residues. V was pared by 1 base and J by 8 bases, with 4 bases of the junction left unmatched. Germline CDR1 reads SGHTA; CDR2 reads FQGNSA. CDR3 in amino acids: CASSLGTGDGYTF. The DNA for the CDR3 is TGTGCCAGCAGCTTAGGGACAGGTGACGGCTACACCTTC. Variable domain in full (rest from reference TRBV7-2 and TRBJ1-2): GAGVSQSPSNKVTEKGKDVELRCDPISGHTALYWYRQSLGQGLEFLIYFQGNSAPDKSGLPSDRFSAERTGGSVSTLTIQRTQQEDSAVYLCASSLGTGDGYTFGSGTRLTVV.